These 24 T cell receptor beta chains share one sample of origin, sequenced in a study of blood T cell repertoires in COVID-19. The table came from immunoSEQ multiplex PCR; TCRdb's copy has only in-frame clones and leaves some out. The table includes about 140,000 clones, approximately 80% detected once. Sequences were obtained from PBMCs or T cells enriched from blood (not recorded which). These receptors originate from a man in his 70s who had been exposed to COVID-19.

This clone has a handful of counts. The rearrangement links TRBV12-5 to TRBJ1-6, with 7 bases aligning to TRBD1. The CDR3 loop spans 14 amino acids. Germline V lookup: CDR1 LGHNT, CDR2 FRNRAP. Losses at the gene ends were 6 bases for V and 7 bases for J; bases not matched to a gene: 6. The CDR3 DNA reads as TGTGCTAGTGGGCTAGGGACAGCGAATTCACCCCTCCACTTT. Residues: CASGLGTANSPLHF.

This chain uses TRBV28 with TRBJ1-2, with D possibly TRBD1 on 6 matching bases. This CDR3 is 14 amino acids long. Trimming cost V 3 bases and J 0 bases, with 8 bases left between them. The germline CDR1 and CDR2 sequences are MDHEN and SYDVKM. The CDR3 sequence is CASSFAGANYGYTF. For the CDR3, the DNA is TGTGCCAGCAGTTTTGCAGGGGCTAACTATGGCTACACCTTC.

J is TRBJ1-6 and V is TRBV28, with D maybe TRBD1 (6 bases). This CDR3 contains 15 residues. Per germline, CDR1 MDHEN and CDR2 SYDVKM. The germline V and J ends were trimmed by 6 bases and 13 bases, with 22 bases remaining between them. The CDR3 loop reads CASSTISDRSQPLHF. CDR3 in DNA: TGTGCCAGCAGCACGATTAGCGACAGGTCCCAGCCCCTCCACTTT.

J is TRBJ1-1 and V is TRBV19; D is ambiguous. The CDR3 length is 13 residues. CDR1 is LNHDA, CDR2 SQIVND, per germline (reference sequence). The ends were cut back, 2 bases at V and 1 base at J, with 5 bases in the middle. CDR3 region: CASSIPGNTEAFF. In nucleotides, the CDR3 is TGTGCCAGTAGTATACCAGGGAACACTGAAGCTTTCTTT.

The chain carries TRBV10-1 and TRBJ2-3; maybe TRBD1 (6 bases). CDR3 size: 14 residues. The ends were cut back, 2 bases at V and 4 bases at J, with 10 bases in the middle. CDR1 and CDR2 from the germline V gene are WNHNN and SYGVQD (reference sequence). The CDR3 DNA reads TGCGCCAGCAGTGAGCTACAGGGATCAGATACGCAGTATTTT. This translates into CASSELQGSDTQYF.

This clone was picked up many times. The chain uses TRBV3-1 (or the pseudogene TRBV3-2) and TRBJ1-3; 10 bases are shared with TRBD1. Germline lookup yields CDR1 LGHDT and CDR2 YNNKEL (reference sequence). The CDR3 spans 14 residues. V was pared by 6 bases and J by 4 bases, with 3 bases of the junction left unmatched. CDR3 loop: CASSTTGGGNTIYF. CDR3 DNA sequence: TGTGCCAGCAGTACGACAGGGGGCGGAAACACCATATATTTT.

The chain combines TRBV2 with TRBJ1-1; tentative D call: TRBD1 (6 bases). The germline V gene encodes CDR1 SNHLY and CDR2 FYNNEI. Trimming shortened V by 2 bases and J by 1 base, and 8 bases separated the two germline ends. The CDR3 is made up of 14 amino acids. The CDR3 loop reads CASSERRGNTEAFF. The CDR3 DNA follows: TGTGCCAGCAGTGAACGCAGGGGGAACACTGAAGCTTTCTTT.

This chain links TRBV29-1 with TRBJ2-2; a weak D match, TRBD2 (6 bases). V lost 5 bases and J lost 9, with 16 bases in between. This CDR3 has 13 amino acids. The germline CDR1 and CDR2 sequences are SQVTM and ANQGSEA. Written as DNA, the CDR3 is TGCAGCGTTTCCCGGGACTCTGGCCGGGAGCTGTTTTTT. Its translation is CSVSRDSGRELFF.

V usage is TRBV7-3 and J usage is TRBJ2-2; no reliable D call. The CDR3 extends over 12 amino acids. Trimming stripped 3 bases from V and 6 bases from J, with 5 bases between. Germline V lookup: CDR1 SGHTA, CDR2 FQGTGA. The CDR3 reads CASSFGSGELFF. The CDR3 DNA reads TGTGCCAGCAGCTTCGGGTCCGGGGAGCTGTTTTTT.

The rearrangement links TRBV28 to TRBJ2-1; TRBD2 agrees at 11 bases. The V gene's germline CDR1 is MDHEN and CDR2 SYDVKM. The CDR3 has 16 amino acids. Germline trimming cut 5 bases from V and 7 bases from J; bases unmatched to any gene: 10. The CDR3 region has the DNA TGTGCCAGCAGTGTTTATAGCGGGAGGGCCGGTAATGAGCAGTTCTTC. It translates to CASSVYSGRAGNEQFF.

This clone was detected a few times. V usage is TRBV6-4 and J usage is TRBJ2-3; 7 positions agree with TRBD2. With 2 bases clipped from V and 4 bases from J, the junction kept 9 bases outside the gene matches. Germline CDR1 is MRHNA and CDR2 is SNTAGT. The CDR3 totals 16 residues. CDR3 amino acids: CASSDKAGNGADTQYF. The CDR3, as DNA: TGTGCCAGCAGTGACAAAGCGGGGAATGGTGCAGATACGCAGTATTTT.

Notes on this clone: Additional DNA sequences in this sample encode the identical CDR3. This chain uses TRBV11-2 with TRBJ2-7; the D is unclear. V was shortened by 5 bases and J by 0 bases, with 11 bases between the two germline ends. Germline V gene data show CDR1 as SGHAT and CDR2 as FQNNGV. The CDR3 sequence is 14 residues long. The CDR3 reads CASSLRLSSYEQYF. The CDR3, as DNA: TGTGCCAGCAGCCTCCGACTTAGCTCCTACGAGCAGTACTTC.

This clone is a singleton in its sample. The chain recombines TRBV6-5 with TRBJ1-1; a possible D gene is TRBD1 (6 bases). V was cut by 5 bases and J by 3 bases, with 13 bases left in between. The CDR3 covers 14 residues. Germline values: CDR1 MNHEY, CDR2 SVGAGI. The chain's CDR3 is CASSRTQGYTEAFF. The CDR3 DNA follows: TGTGCCAGCAGTCGTACGCAGGGGTACACTGAAGCTTTCTTT.

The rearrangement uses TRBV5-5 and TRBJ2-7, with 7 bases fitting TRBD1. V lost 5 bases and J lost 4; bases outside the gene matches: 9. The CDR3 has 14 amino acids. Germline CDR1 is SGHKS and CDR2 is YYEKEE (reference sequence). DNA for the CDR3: TGTGCCAGCAGTGTGACAGGGTTCGGATACGAGCAGTACTTC. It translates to CASSVTGFGYEQYF.

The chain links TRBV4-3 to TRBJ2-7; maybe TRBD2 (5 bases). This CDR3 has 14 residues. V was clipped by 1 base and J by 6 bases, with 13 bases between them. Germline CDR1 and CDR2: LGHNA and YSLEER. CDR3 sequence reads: CASSQALRGSEQYF. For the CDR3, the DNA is TGCGCCAGCAGCCAAGCACTACGGGGAAGCGAGCAGTACTTC.

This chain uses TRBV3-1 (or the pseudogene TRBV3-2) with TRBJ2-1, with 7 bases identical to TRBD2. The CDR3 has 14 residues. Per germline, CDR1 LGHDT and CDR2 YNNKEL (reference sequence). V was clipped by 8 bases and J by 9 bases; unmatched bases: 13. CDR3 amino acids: CASAPSGDYPEQFF. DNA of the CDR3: TGTGCCAGCGCTCCTAGCGGTGATTACCCTGAGCAGTTCTTC.

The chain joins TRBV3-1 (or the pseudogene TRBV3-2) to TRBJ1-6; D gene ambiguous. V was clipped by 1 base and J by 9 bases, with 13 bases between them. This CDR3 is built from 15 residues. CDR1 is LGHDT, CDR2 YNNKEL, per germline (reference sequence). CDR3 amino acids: CASSQVPGGISPLHF. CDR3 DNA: TGTGCCAGCAGCCAAGTGCCCGGAGGAATTTCACCCCTCCACTTT.

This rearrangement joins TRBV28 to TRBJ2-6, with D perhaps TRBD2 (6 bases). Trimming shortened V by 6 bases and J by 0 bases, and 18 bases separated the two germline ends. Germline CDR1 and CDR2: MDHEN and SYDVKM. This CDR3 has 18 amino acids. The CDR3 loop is CASSSGTLASSGANVLTF. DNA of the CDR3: TGTGCCAGCAGCTCAGGGACTCTGGCGTCCTCTGGGGCCAACGTCCTGACTTTC.

CDR3 protein: CAWSPFGGGTQYF. The CDR3 DNA reads as TGTGCCTGGAGTCCCTTCGGGGGGGGGACCCAGTACTTC. The chain couples TRBV30 to TRBJ2-5; 8 bases are shared with TRBD2. Germline V gene data show CDR1 as GTSNPN and CDR2 as SVGIG (reference sequence). CDR3 length equals 13 residues. V trimming: 2 bases; J trimming: 7 bases; junction bases outside the gene matches: 6.

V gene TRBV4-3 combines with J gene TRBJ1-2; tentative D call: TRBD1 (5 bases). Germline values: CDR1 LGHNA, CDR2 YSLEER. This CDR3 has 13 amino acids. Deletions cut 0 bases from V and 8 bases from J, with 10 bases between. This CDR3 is CASSQDRADGYTF. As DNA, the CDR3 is TGCGCCAGCAGCCAAGACAGGGCGGACGGCTACACCTTC.

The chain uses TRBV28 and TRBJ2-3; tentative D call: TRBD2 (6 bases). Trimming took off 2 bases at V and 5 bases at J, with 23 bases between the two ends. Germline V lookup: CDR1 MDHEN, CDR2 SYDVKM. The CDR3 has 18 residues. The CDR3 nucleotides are TGTGCCAGCAGTTTACGGCTAGCGTCCTCAAGGGCAGGAGATACGCAGTATTTT. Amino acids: CASSLRLASSRAGDTQYF. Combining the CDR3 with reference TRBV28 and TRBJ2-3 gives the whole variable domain DVKVTQSSRYLVKRTGEKVFLECVQDMDHENMFWYRQDPGLGLRLIYFSYDVKMKEKGDIPEGYSVSREKKERFSLILESASTNQTSMYLCASSLRLASSRAGDTQYFGPGTRLTVL.

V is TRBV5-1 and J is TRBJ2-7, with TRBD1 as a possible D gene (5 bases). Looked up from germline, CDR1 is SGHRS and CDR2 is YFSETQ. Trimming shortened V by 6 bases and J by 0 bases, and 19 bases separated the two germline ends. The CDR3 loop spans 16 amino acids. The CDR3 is CASTQYTGASSYEQYF. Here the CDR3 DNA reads TGCGCCAGCACCCAATATACTGGGGCCAGCTCCTACGAGCAGTACTTC.

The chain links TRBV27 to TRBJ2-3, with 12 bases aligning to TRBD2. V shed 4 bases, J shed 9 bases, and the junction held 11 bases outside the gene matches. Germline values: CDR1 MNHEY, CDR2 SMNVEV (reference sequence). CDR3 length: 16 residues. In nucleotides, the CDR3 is TGTGCCAGCAGTTCAGGACTAGCGGGGCTGGGAGGGACGCAGTATTTT. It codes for CASSSGLAGLGGTQYF.

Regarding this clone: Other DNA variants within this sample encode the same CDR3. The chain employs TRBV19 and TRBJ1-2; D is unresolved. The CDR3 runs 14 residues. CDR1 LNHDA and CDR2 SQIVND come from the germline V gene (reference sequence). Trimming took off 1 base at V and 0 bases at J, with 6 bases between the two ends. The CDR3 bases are TGTGCCAGTAGTATAGTAGGAGCTAACTATGGCTACACCTTC. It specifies CASSIVGANYGYTF.